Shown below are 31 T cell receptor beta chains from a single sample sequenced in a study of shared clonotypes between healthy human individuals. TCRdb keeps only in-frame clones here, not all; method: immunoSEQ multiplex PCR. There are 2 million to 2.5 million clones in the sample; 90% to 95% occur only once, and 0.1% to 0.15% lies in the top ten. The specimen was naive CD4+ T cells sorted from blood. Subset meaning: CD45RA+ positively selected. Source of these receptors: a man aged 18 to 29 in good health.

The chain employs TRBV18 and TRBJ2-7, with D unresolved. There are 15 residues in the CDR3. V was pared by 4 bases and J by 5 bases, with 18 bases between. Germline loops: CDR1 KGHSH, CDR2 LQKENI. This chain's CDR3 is CASSQWASASNEQYF. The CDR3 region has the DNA TGTGCCAGCTCACAATGGGCCAGTGCTTCAAACGAGCAGTACTTC.

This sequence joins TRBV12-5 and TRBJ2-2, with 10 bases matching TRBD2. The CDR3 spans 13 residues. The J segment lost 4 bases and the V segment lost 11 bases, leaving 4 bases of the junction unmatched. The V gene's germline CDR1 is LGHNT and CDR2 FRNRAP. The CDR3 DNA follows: TGTGCTTCCAGCGGGAGGGCCACCGGGGAGCTGTTTTTT. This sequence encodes CASSGRATGELFF.

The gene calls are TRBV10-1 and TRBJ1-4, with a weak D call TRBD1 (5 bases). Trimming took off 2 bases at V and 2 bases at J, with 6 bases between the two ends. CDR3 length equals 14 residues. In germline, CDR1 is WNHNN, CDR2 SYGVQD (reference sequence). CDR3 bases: TGCGCCAGCAGTGAGGGGGGGACTAATGAAAAACTGTTTTTT. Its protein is CASSEGGTNEKLFF.

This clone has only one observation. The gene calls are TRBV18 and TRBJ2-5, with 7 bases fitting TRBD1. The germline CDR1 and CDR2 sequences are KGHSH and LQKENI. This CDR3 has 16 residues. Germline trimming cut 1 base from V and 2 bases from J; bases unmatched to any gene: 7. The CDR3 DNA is TGTGCCAGCTCACCACTAGGGACAGAACTTCAAGAGACCCAGTACTTC. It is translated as CASSPLGTELQETQYF.

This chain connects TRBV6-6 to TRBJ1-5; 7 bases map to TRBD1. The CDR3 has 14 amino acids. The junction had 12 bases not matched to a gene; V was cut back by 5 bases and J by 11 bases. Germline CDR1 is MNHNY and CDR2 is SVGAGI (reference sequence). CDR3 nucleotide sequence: TGTGCCAGCAGTGACCGGGACAGACTGAGGACCCAGCATTTT. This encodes CASSDRDRLRTQHF.

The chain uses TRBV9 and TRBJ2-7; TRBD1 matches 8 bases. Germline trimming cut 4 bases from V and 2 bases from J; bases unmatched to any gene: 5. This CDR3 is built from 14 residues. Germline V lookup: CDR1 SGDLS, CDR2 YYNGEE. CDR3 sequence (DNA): TGTGCCAGCAGCACCGGACAGGGCACCTACGAGCAGTACTTC. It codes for CASSTGQGTYEQYF. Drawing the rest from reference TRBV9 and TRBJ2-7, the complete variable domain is DSGVTQTPKHLITATGQRVTLRCSPRSGDLSVYWYQQSLDQGLQFLIQYYNGEERAKGNILERFSAQQFPDLHSELNLSSLELGDSALYFCASSTGQGTYEQYFGPGTRLTVT.

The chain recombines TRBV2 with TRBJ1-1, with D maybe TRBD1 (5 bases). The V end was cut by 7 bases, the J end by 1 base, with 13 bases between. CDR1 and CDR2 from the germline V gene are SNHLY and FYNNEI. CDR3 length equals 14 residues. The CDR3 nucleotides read TGTGCCAGCAATCCCCTTGGGACGAACACTGAAGCTTTCTTT. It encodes CASNPLGTNTEAFF.

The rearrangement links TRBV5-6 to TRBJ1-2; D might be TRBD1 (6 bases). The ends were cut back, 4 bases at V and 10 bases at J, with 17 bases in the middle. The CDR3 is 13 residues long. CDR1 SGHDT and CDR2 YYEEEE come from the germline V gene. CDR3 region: CASSPLQGYIYTF. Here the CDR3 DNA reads TGTGCCAGCAGCCCTCTACAGGGATACATCTACACCTTC. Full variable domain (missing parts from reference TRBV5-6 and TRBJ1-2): DAGVTQSPTHLIKTRGQQVTLRCSPKSGHDTVSWYQQALGQGPQFIFQYYEEEERQRGNFPDRFSGHQFPNYSSELNVNALLLGDSALYLCASSPLQGYIYTFGSGTRLTVV.

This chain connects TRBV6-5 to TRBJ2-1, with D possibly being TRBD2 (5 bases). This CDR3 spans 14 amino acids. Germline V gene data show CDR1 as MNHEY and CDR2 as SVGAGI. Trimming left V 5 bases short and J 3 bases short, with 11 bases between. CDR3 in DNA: TGTGCCAGCAGTCCCAGGACTGTCTACAATGAGCAGTTCTTC. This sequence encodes CASSPRTVYNEQFF.

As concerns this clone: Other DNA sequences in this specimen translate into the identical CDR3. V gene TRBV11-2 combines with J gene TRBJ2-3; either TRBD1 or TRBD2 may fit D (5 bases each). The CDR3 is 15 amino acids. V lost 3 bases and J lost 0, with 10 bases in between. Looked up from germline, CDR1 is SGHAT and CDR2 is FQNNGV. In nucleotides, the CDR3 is TGTGCCAGCAGCTTTTCCGGGGCTAGCACAGATACGCAGTATTTT. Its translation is CASSFSGASTDTQYF.

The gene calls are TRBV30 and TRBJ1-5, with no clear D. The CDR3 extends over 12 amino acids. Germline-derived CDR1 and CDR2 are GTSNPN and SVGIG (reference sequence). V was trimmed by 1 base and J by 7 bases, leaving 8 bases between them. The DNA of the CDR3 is TGTGCCTGGAGTGGAGATGGGCAGCCCCAGCATTTT. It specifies CAWSGDGQPQHF. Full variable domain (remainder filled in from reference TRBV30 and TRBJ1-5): SQTIHQWPATLVQPVGSPLSLECTVEGTSNPNLYWYRQAAGRGLQLLFYSVGIGQISSEVPQNLSASRPQDRQFILSSKKLLLSDSGFYLCAWSGDGQPQHFGDGTRLSIL.

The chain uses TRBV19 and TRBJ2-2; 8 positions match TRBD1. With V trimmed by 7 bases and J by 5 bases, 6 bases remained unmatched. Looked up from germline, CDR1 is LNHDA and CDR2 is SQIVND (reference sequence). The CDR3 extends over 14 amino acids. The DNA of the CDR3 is TGTGCCAGTAACAGACAGGGGCTGACCGGGGAGCTGTTTTTT. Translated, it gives CASNRQGLTGELFF.

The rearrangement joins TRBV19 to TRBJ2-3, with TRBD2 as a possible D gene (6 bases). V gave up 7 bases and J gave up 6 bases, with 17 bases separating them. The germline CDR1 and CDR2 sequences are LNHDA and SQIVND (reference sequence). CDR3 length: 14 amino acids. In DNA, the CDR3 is TGTGCCAGTACGCCGGGACTTTTCCCTGATACGCAGTATTTT. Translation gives CASTPGLFPDTQYF.

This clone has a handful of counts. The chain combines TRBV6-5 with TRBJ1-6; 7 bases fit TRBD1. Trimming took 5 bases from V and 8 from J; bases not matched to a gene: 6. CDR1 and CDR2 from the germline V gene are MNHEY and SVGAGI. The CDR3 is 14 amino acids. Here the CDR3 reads CASSPQGLYSPLHF. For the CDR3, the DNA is TGTGCCAGCAGTCCACAGGGGCTTTATTCACCCCTCCACTTT.

In DNA form, the CDR3 reads TGTGCCAGCAGCTCGCGCCCAGCGGGAAGCACAGATACGCAGTATTTT. Encoded protein: CASSSRPAGSTDTQYF. The chain uses TRBV7-2 and TRBJ2-3; TRBD2 aligns across 7 bases. Germline V lookup: CDR1 SGHTA, CDR2 FQGNSA. The V and J ends lost 4 bases and 0 bases, in that order; junction bases with no gene match: 7. The CDR3 is 16 residues long.

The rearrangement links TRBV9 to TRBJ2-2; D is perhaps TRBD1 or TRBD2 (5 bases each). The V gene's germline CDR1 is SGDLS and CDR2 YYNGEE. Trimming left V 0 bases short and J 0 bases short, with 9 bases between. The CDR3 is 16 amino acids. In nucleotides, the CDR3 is TGTGCCAGCAGCGTAGCGGGGCGAACGAACACCGGGGAGCTGTTTTTT. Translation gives CASSVAGRTNTGELFF.

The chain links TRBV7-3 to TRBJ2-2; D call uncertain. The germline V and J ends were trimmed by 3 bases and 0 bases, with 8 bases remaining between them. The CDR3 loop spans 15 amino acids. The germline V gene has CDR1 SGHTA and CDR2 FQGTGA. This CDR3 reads CASSLFASNTGELFF. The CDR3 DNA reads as TGTGCCAGCAGCTTGTTTGCTTCGAACACCGGGGAGCTGTTTTTT.

CDR3 in DNA: TGTGCCAGCTCACCAATGGGGGGGGACACTGAAGCTTTCTTT. Protein product: CASSPMGGDTEAFF. This chain uses TRBV18 with TRBJ1-1; a weak D match, TRBD1 (5 bases). CDR1 KGHSH and CDR2 LQKENI come from the germline V gene. The ends were cut back, 2 bases at V and 3 bases at J, with 10 bases in the middle. This CDR3 spans 14 amino acids.

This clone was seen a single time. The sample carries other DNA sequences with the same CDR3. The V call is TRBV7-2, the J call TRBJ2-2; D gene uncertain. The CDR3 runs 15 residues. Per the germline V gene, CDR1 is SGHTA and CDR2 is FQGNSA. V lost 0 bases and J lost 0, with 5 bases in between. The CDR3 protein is CASSLALANTGELFF. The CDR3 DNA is TGTGCCAGCAGCTTAGCGCTAGCGAACACCGGGGAGCTGTTTTTT.

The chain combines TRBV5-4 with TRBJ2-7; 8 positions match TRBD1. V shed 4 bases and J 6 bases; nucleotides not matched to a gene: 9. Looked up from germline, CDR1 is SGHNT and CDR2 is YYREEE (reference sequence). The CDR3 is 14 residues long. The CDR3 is CASSLTDRGGEQYF. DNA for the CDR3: TGTGCCAGCAGCCTGACCGACAGGGGTGGCGAGCAGTACTTC. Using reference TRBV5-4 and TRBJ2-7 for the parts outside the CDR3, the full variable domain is ETGVTQSPTHLIKTRGQQVTLRCSSQSGHNTVSWYQQALGQGPQFIFQYYREEENGRGNFPPRFSGLQFPNYSSELNVNALELDDSALYLCASSLTDRGGEQYFGPGTRLTVT.

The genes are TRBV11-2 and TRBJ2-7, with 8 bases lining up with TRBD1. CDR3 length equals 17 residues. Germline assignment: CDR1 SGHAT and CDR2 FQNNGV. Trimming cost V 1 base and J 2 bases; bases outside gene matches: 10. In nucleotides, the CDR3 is TGTGCCAGCAGCTTAGGGGGGTCGGGACAGGCCACCTACGAGCAGTACTTC. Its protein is CASSLGGSGQATYEQYF.

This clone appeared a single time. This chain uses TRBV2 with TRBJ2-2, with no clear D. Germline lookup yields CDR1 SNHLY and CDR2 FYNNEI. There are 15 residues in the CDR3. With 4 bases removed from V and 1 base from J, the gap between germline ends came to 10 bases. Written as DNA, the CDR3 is TGTGCCAGCAGTGCCTACAGATTGAACACCGGGGAGCTGTTTTTT. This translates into CASSAYRLNTGELFF.

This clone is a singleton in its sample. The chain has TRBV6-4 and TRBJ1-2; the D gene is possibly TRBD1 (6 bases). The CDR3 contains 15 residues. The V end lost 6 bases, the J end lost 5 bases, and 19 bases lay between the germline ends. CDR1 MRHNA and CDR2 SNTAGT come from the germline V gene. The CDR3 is CASSPHKGGEYGYTF. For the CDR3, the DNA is TGTGCCAGCAGCCCCCACAAAGGGGGAGAGTATGGCTACACCTTC.

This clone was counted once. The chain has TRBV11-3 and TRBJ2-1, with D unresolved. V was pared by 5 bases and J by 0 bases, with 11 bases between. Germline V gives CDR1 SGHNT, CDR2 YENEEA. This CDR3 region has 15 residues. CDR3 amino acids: CASSPNGYSYNEQFF. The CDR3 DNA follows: TGTGCCAGCAGCCCAAACGGCTACTCCTACAATGAGCAGTTCTTC.

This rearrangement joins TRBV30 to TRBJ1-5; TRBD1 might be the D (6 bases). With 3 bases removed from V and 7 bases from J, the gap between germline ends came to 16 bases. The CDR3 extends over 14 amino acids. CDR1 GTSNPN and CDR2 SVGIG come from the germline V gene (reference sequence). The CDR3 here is CAWSPGQLRQPQHF. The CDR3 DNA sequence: TGTGCCTGGAGCCCTGGACAGCTTCGGCAGCCCCAGCATTTT. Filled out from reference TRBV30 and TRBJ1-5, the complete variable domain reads SQTIHQWPATLVQPVGSPLSLECTVEGTSNPNLYWYRQAAGRGLQLLFYSVGIGQISSEVPQNLSASRPQDRQFILSSKKLLLSDSGFYLCAWSPGQLRQPQHFGDGTRLSIL.

CDR3 coding DNA: TGCGCCAGCAGTGGAGGTACGGGAGTAGAAGAGACCCAGTACTTC. It yields the protein CASSGGTGVEETQYF. The chain links TRBV10-1 to TRBJ2-5; D perhaps matches TRBD2 (6 bases). The CDR3 runs 15 residues. The germline gives CDR1 WNHNN, CDR2 SYGVQD (reference sequence). Trimming took off 4 bases at V and 3 bases at J, with 15 bases between the two ends.

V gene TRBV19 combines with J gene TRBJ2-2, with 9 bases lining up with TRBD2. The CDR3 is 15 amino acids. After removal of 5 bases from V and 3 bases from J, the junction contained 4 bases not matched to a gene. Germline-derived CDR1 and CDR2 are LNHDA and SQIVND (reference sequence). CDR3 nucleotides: TGTGCCAGTAGTTCGATAGCGGGAGACACCGGGGAGCTGTTTTTT. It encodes CASSSIAGDTGELFF.

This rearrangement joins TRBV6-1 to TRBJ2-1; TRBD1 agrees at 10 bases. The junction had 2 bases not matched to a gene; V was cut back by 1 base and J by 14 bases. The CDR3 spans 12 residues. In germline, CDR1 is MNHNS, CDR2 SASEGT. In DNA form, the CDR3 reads TGTGCCAGCAGTGAAGGGGGGACAGGGGAGTTCTTC. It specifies CASSEGGTGEFF.

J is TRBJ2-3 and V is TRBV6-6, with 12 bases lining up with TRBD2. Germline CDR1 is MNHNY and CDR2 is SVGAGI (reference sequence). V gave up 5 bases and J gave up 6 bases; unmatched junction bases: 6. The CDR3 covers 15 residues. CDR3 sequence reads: CASSAPGTSGDTQYF. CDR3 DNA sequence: TGTGCCAGCAGTGCCCCCGGGACTAGCGGGGATACGCAGTATTTT.

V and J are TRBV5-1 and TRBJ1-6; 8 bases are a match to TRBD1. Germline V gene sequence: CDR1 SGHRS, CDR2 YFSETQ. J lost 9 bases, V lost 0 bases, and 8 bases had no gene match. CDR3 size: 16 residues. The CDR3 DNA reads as TGCGCCAGCAGCTTGGATGGGCGCCAGGGGGCTTCACCCCTCCACTTT. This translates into CASSLDGRQGASPLHF.

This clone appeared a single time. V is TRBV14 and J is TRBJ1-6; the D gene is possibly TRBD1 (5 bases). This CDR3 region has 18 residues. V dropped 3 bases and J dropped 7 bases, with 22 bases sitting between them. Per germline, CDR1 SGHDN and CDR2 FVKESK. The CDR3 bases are TGTGCCAGCAGCCACCGACCCCCGGGATGGGGCCGCAATTCACCCCTCCACTTT. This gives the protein CASSHRPPGWGRNSPLHF.